This T cell receptor beta chain is from a study of T-cell memory formation after mild COVID-19. General study findings and limits: CD4/CD8 balance characterized clones contracting day 15 to 85, and CD4+ skew characterized later expanders.

The V gene's germline CDR1 is KGHSH and CDR2 LQKENI. The CDR3 is made up of 15 amino acids. V dropped 6 bases and J dropped 4; count of bases not matched to a gene: 8. The TCR alpha and TCR beta cDNA libraries, bearing sample barcodes and UMIs, were generated by 5'RACE using constant-segment primers. TCRdb recomputed calls from the 5' RACE reads with MiXCR, one row per CDR3 protein. The sample has roughly 190,000 distinct CDR3 sequences, approximately 20% seen once. On this clonotype: Its antigen is undetermined.

The chain links TRBV18 to TRBJ2-3; 9 bases agree with TRBD1. This sequence originates from an adult woman who had mild COVID-19 (a few samples of this study predate the infection). Cell type and time point are not known. Source material: PBMCs or a T cell subset sorted from them (not recorded which). The CDR3 loop is CASSRGQGKADTQYF. The CDR3 coding sequence is TGTGCCAGCTCGCGCGGACAGGGGAAGGCAGATACGCAGTATTTT.